This TCR beta chain originates from a study of shared clonotypes between healthy human individuals. CD8 cells regarded as naive lacked CD45RO, were positively chosen for CCR7, and omitted terminally differentiated effector memory CD45RA+ cells. Healthy HIV-negative adults with no recent acute infections or vaccinations were recruited as donors. Original processing notes: As immunoSEQ supplied junction-only sequences (without quality scores), filtering differed. This table comes from immunoSEQ multiplex PCR, and its TCRdb copy is limited to in-frame clones, with some not included. V, J and clone size are taken as reported in that table, and D and trimming were inferred from the DNA itself. The repertoire has 550,000 to 650,000 clones, about 96% of them found once; the top ten carry approximately 0.12%. Study-level results: Clonotype sharing among donors, it was expected, would be affected by sequencing depth. The study found lower generation probabilities in non-shared clonotypes than in those shared by all four donors.

Germline V gene data show CDR1 as SGHKS and CDR2 as YYEKEE (reference sequence). Trimming shortened V by 1 base and J by 2 bases, and 10 bases separated the two germline ends. The CDR3 runs to 15 residues. A note on this clone: Its antigen is not identified.

This TCR derives from a woman in her twenties or thirties in good health. V and J are TRBV5-5 and TRBJ1-3; D might be TRBD1 (6 bases). Specimen: naive CD8+ T cells sorted from blood. The CDR3 reads CASSLSAGAGNTIYF. The CDR3 DNA is TGTGCCAGCAGCTTGAGCGCAGGGGCTGGAAACACCATATATTTT. Combining the CDR3 with reference TRBV5-5 and TRBJ1-3 gives the whole variable domain DAGVTQSPTHLIKTRGQQVTLRCSPISGHKSVSWYQQVLGQGPQFIFQYYEKEERGRGNFPDRFSARQFPNYSSELNVNALLLGDSALYLCASSLSAGAGNTIYFGEGSWLTVV.